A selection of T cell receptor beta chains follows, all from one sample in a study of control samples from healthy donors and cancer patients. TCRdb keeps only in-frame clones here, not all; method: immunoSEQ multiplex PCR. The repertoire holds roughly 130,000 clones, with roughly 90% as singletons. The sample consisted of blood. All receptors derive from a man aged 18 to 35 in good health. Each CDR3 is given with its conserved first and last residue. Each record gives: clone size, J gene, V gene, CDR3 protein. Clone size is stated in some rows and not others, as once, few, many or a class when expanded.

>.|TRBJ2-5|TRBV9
CASSVGQGQETQYF
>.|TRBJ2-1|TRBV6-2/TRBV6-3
CASSYSGDRRYNEQFF
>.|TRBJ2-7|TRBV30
CAWRPSGRTYEQYF
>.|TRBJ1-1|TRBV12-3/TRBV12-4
CASSLEGGTEAFF
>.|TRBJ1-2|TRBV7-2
CASSHPPDISYGYTF
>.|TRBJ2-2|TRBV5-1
CASSLDNTGELFF
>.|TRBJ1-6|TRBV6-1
CASSSTGQGNSPLHF
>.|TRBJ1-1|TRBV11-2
CASSWSEGSEAFF
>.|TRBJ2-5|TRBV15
CATRTGTISGETQYF
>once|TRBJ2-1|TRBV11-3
CASSSTNRGGEQFF
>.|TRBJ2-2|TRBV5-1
CASSLREGSGELFF
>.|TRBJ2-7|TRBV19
CASSRTVSYEQYF
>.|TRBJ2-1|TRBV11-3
CASSQTGLAEQFF
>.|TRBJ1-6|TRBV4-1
CASSQRATGGDNSPLHF
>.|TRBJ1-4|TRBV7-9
CASSLRLRTLATNEKLFF
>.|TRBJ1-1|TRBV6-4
CASGSTEAFF
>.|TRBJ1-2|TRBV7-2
CASSTGDYYGYTF
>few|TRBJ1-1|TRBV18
CASSTTENTEAFF
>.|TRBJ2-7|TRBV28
CASSLSGYYEQYF
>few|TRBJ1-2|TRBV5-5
CASSLPPGTTGYTF
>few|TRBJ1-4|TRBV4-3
CASSQGGVLGKLFF
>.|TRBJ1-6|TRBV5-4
CASSLEGTADSPLHF
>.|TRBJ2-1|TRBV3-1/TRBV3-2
CASSTMDSDYNEQFF
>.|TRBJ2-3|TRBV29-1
CSVAPSGRTDTQYF
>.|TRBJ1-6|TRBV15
CATSGGDEELHF
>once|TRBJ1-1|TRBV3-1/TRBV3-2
CASSQLIRDSEGTEAFF
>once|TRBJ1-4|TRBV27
CASSSQGAREKLFF
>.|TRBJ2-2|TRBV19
CASSIEAGVGELFF
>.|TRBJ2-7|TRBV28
CASRAPGVYEQYF
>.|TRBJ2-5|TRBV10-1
CASSGRLGETQYF
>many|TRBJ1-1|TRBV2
CASSVGNTEAFF
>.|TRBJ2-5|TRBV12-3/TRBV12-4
CASSFRPEETQYF
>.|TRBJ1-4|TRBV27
CASRQWANEKLFF
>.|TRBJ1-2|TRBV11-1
CASSLAQGMDGYTF
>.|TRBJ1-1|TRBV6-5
CASREDWDGRWAFF
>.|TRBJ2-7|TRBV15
CATSRSGQGNVQYF
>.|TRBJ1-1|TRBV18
CASSPNGLRTGSHTEAFF
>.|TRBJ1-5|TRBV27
CASSYSVNQPQHF
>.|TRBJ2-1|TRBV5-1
CASSLFPSDYARNEQFF
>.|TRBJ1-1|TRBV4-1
CASSQSDRENTEAFF
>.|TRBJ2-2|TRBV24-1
CATSDPGGPNTGELFF
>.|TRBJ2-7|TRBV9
CASSLVAGEQYF
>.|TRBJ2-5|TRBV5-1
CASSTGDLQLGTQYF
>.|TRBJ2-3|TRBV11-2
CASSLGLAGGADTQYF
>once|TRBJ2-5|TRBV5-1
CASSFGSAGGPETQYF
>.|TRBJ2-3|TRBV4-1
CASSQTGARGTDTQYF
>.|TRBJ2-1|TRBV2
CASSETGVPSYNEQFF
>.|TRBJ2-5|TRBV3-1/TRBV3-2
CASSDGTSGGHQETQYF